The T cell receptor (beta chain) under discussion was sequenced for a study of T cells after posttransplantation cyclophosphamide. The study's findings and limits: Blood and skin or GI T cell repertoires showed limited TRB overlap. After PTCy, TRB diversity resembled that of CNI/methotrexate controls. Donor-recipient repertoire similarity was low at 1-2 months, rising over year one.

Clones were sequenced by immunoSEQ multiplex PCR, and TCRdb holds only the in-frame ones, with some missing. The data show roughly 42,000 clones, with none appearing a single time. Remarks on this clone: Its antigen is unidentified.

This related bone marrow graft donor gave peripheral blood on the day of marrow donation. The germline CDR1 and CDR2 sequences are SGHVS and FQNEAQ. CDR3 length equals 15 residues. The germline V and J ends were trimmed by 6 bases and 6 bases, with 19 bases remaining between them. The source of this sequence is a woman aged 45-65 years in good health and a related stem cell transplant donor. Sample: PBMCs. The V gene is TRBV7-8, the J gene TRBJ2-3; possible D gene TRBD1, 6 bases. CDR3 nucleotides: TGTGCCAGCAGTTTTTTGACAGGAGTAGAGGATACGCAGTATTTT. It specifies CASSFLTGVEDTQYF.